This T cell receptor (beta chain) stems from a study of blood T cell repertoires in COVID-19. Overall study: Samples of COVID-19 (acute and convalescent) were obtained from the United States, Italy and Spain. Nucleic acid was either cDNA or gDNA, and it came from T cells, B-cell-depleted T cells, or PBMCs.

This CDR3 contains 15 residues. Trimming removed 6 bases from V and 7 bases from J; junction bases left unmatched: 10. Germline assignment: CDR1 MNHNY and CDR2 SVGAGI (reference sequence). The authors' processing: Reference gene primer amplification yielded estimated nucleated cell counts. Assay: immunoSEQ multiplex PCR; the TCRdb copy retains only in-frame clones and omits some. That table furnishes V, J and clone size, whereas the DNA furnished D and trimming. The table records over 100,000 clones, around 86% of them present only once. Only one count was recorded for this clone. The chain uses TRBV6-6 and TRBJ1-5; 9 nucleotides agree with TRBD1. The sequence was collected from a man aged 40-49 years with acute or convalescent COVID-19. The sequenced material came from peripheral blood. DNA for the CDR3: TGTGCCAGCAGACAAACACAGGGGGCAGGGCAGCCCCAGCATTTT. Amino acid sequence: CASRQTQGAGQPQHF.